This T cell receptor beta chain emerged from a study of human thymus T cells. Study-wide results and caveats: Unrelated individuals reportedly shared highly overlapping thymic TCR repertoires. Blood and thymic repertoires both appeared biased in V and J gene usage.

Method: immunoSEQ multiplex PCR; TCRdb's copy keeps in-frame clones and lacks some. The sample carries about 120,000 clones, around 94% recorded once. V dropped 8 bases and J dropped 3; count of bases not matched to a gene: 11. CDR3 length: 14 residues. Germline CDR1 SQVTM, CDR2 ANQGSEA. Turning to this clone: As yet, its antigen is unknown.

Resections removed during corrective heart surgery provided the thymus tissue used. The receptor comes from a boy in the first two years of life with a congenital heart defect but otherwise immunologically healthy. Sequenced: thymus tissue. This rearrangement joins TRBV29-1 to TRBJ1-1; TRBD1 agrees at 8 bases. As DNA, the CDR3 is TGCAGCACCCGGACAGGGCCGGTAGACACTGAAGCTTTCTTT. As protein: CSTRTGPVDTEAFF.